Listed here are 3 T cell receptor beta chains from one sample, sequenced in a study of regulatory T cells in long-lasting Graves disease. The time point: newly diagnosed GD, antithyroid drugs for less than 3 months. Generation of the TCR library employed RNA extracted from PBMCs. TCR beta libraries were built with iRepertoire HTBI primers and Arm-PCR of CDR3 regions. TCRdb ran MiXCR on the multiplex PCR reads and lists one entry per CDR3 protein. The profile shows some 500,000 distinct CDR3 sequences, roughly 14% of them singletons. These data also featured in a second study, about T cells in Graves' hyperthyroidism and ophthalmopathy.

Sample: peripheral blood mononuclear cells (PBMCs), taken at new diagnosis, from a patient treated with antithyroid drugs. The origin of the receptors is a man aged 25 to 40 with Graves disease.

This clonotype was counted only a few times. The chain couples TRBV27 to TRBJ2-3; D is unresolved. Trimming took off 3 bases at V and 0 bases at J, with 10 bases between the two ends. The CDR3 has 15 residues. Germline V gives CDR1 MNHEY, CDR2 SMNVEV (reference sequence). This chain's CDR3 is CASSFGFSSTDTQYF. For the CDR3, the DNA is TGTGCCAGCAGTTTTGGCTTCTCGAGCACAGATACGCAGTATTTT.

The chain carries TRBV24-1 and TRBJ2-2, with 9 bases fitting TRBD1. With V trimmed by 6 bases and J by 12 bases, 4 bases remained unmatched. CDR1 and CDR2 from the germline V gene are KGHDR and SFDVKD. The CDR3 sequence is 12 residues long. CDR3 DNA sequence: TGTGCCACCAGTATTGGACAGGGGAAGCTGTTTTTT. Translating it yields CATSIGQGKLFF.

This clonotype was picked up a small number of times. V gene TRBV9 combines with J gene TRBJ1-1, with 7 positions matching TRBD1. Germline CDR1 and CDR2: SGDLS and YYNGEE. The CDR3 has 16 residues. The V segment lost 4 bases and the J segment 0 bases; nucleotides outside the gene matches: 9. This chain's CDR3 is CASSLGQGVMNTEAFF. The CDR3 DNA is TGTGCCAGCAGCTTAGGGCAGGGGGTAATGAACACTGAAGCTTTCTTT.